This is a list of T cell receptor beta chains from one sample in a study of cytotoxic CD8 clonotypes in ibrutinib-treated CLL. Sequencing was performed with immunoSEQ multiplex PCR; in TCRdb, only in-frame clones are kept and a portion is missing. The data show 200,000 or so clones, roughly three quarters seen once. Sequenced here: PBMCs, sampled after 12 months of ibrutinib treatment. These receptors were obtained from a human donor with chronic lymphocytic leukemia. Each CDR3 is given with its conserved first and last residue. Fields, in order: J gene, V gene, CDR3 protein.

J gene: TRBJ2-5
V gene: TRBV4-1
CDR3 protein: CASSQDLAGGQETQYF

J gene: TRBJ2-1
V gene: TRBV28
CDR3 protein: CASSSPGRTGLAEQFF

J gene: TRBJ1-4
V gene: TRBV4-1
CDR3 protein: CASCEGDEKLFF

J gene: TRBJ2-2
V gene: TRBV7-9
CDR3 protein: CASSFGQAFNTGELFF

J gene: TRBJ2-3
V gene: TRBV5-6
CDR3 protein: CASSLSQDYTDTQYF

J gene: TRBJ1-2
V gene: TRBV4-1
CDR3 protein: CASSQTDSTYGGYTF

J gene: TRBJ1-5
V gene: TRBV5-1
CDR3 protein: CASSLGGQLNQPQHF

J gene: TRBJ2-7
V gene: TRBV10-2
CDR3 protein: CASHRTGGGEQYF

J gene: TRBJ2-1
V gene: TRBV5-6
CDR3 protein: CASSLGTSGFYNEQFF

J gene: TRBJ1-1
V gene: TRBV4-1
CDR3 protein: CASSQWIGGNTEAFF

J gene: TRBJ2-4
V gene: TRBV28
CDR3 protein: CASSWAGENIQYF

J gene: TRBJ2-7
V gene: TRBV2
CDR3 protein: CASVEVRGRVNEQYF

J gene: TRBJ2-7
V gene: TRBV7-8
CDR3 protein: CASSLAGSSYEQYF

J gene: TRBJ1-2
V gene: TRBV28
CDR3 protein: CASIGQGAIYGYTF

J gene: TRBJ2-1
V gene: TRBV4-1
CDR3 protein: CASSQDQSSYNEQFF

J gene: TRBJ2-2
V gene: TRBV28
CDR3 protein: CASRPPGQGILGELFF

J gene: TRBJ2-7
V gene: TRBV2
CDR3 protein: CASSEGLPPYEQYF

J gene: TRBJ2-1
V gene: TRBV18
CDR3 protein: CASSRSPDSYNEQFF

J gene: TRBJ1-3
V gene: TRBV11-2
CDR3 protein: CASGTRGGLTGNTIYF

J gene: TRBJ1-1
V gene: TRBV11-2
CDR3 protein: CASTLWRENTEAFF

J gene: TRBJ2-6
V gene: TRBV30
CDR3 protein: CAIWGANVLTF

J gene: TRBJ1-4
V gene: TRBV6-1
CDR3 protein: CASSDLGTGANEKLFF

J gene: TRBJ1-2
V gene: TRBV4-2
CDR3 protein: CASSQEAANYGYTF

J gene: TRBJ2-7
V gene: TRBV19
CDR3 protein: CASSGQAFGEQYF

J gene: TRBJ2-3
V gene: TRBV7-9
CDR3 protein: CASSPLDTQYF

J gene: TRBJ1-1
V gene: TRBV6-5
CDR3 protein: CASRGGSRTEAFF

J gene: TRBJ1-1
V gene: TRBV10-3
CDR3 protein: CAIRAGTMNTEAFF

J gene: TRBJ1-2
V gene: TRBV5-1
CDR3 protein: CASSLEGRSDYGYTF

J gene: TRBJ2-1
V gene: TRBV11-1
CDR3 protein: CASSLTLYNEQFF

J gene: TRBJ2-2
V gene: TRBV7-9
CDR3 protein: CASSFLGREDTGELFF

J gene: TRBJ1-2
V gene: TRBV5-1
CDR3 protein: CASSFNYNRQLLLYGYTF

J gene: TRBJ1-2
V gene: TRBV6-1
CDR3 protein: CATEGQELNYGYTF

J gene: TRBJ2-5
V gene: TRBV5-1
CDR3 protein: CASSSGTGRQETQYF

J gene: TRBJ1-3
V gene: TRBV19
CDR3 protein: CASSTGTGGRNTIYF

J gene: TRBJ1-5
V gene: TRBV30
CDR3 protein: CACSGARGNQPQHF